Below, 7 T cell receptor beta chains from the same sample are listed, as sequenced in a study of technical replicates of blood from a few donors. TCRdb keeps only in-frame clones here, not all; method: immunoSEQ multiplex PCR. The sample holds roughly 65,000 clones, 70% to 90% seen once. The sample comprised PBMCs. These receptors originate from a human donor in good health. Some clones in this sample may be carry-over from other donors' samples.

The genes are TRBV19 and TRBJ1-4, with no clear D. V was trimmed by 5 bases and J by 8 bases, leaving 15 bases between them. CDR1 LNHDA and CDR2 SQIVND come from the germline V gene (reference sequence). The CDR3 contains 14 residues. The CDR3 region has the DNA TGTGCCAGTAGTCTTGACATGTTTCGAGAAAAACTGTTTTTT. It yields the protein CASSLDMFREKLFF.

This clone has just a few counts. This sequence joins TRBV27 and TRBJ2-2, with 7 bases matching TRBD1. CDR3 length equals 15 residues. Trimming removed 6 bases from V and 5 bases from J; junction bases left unmatched: 9. Looked up from germline, CDR1 is MNHEY and CDR2 is SMNVEV (reference sequence). This chain's CDR3 is CASSRQGELTGELFF. The CDR3 DNA is TGTGCCAGCAGCCGTCAGGGGGAATTGACCGGGGAGCTGTTTTTT.

The V gene is TRBV5-6, the J gene TRBJ2-1; 9 positions match TRBD2. V shed 0 bases, J shed 8 bases, and the junction held 6 bases outside the gene matches. CDR3 size: 15 residues. The germline V gene has CDR1 SGHDT and CDR2 YYEEEE. For the CDR3, the DNA is TGTGCCAGCAGCTTGGGCGCTAGCGGGACTGATGAGCAGTTCTTC. Amino acids: CASSLGASGTDEQFF.

The chain joins TRBV7-9 to TRBJ2-1; 13 bases fit TRBD2. The CDR3 has 17 residues. Germline assignment: CDR1 SEHNR and CDR2 FQNEAQ (reference sequence). V dropped 3 bases and J dropped 1; count of bases not matched to a gene: 3. The CDR3 DNA reads as TGTGCCAGCAGCTTGAGACTAGCGGGAGGATCCTACAATGAGCAGTTCTTC. The encoded protein is CASSLRLAGGSYNEQFF.

The chain uses TRBV7-9 and TRBJ2-3, with D possibly matching TRBD2 (5 bases). Germline V gives CDR1 SEHNR, CDR2 FQNEAQ (reference sequence). V dropped 3 bases and J dropped 11 bases, with 15 bases sitting between them. This CDR3 has 13 residues. The CDR3 region has the DNA TGTGCCAGCAGCTTGGGGAGAGAGAGTAGGCAGTATTTT. Amino acid sequence: CASSLGRESRQYF.

This clone came up once. This chain joins TRBV28 and TRBJ2-1, with TRBD1 as a possible D gene (5 bases). Trimming took 1 base from V and 8 from J, leaving 12 bases between them. There are 14 residues in the CDR3. Per germline, CDR1 MDHEN and CDR2 SYDVKM. The CDR3 region is CASSLSDSPDEQFF. The CDR3 DNA follows: TGTGCCAGCAGTTTATCTGACAGTCCCGATGAGCAGTTCTTC.

The CDR3 bases are TGTGCCAGCAGAGATCAGGGTAATCAGCCCCAGCATTTT. Translating it yields CASRDQGNQPQHF. The genes are TRBV2 and TRBJ1-5; D is perhaps TRBD1 (5 bases). The CDR3 has 13 residues. V lost 6 bases and J 4 bases, leaving 10 bases between the germline ends. Germline values: CDR1 SNHLY, CDR2 FYNNEI.